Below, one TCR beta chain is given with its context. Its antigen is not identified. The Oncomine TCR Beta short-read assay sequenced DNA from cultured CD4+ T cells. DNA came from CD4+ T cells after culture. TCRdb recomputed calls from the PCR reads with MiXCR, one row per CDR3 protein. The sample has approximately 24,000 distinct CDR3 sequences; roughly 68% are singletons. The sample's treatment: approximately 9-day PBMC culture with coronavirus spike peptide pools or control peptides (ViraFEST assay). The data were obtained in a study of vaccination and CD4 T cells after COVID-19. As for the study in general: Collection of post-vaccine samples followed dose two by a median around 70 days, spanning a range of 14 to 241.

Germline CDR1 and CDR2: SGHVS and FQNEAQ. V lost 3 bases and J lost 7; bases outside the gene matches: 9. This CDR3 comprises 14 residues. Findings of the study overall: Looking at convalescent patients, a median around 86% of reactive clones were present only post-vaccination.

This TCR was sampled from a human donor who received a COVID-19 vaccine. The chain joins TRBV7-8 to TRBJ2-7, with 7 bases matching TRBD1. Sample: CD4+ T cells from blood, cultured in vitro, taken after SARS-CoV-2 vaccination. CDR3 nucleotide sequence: TGTGCCAGCAGCTTCGACCGACAGGGTTTTGAGCAGTACTTC. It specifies CASSFDRQGFEQYF. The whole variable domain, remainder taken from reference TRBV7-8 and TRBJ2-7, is GAGVSQSPRYKVAKRGQDVALRCDPISGHVSLFWYQQALGQGPEFLTYFQNEAQLDKSGLPSDRFFAERPEGSVSTLKIQRTQQEDSAVYLCASSFDRQGFEQYFGPGTRLTVT.